The 7 T cell receptor beta chains below all came from one sample that was sequenced in a study of OX40 agonist ivuxolimab in advanced cancers. TCRdb's table, derived via immunoSEQ multiplex PCR, lists solely in-frame clones and lacks some. The sample carries 91,000 or so clones, approximately 90% recorded once. Sequenced here: CD4+ or CD8+ T cells sorted from blood, sampled in a trial of the OX40 agonist ivuxolimab. The source of these receptors is an adult with an advanced solid tumor such as melanoma, head and neck, liver or kidney cancer.

This clone was seen only once. The genes are TRBV2 and TRBJ2-7, with a possible D match to TRBD2 (5 bases). The germline V gene encodes CDR1 SNHLY and CDR2 FYNNEI. This CDR3 has 13 residues. V shed 8 bases and J shed 3 bases, with 14 bases lying between them. The CDR3 sequence is CASQDGNGYEQYF. Here the CDR3 DNA reads TGTGCCAGCCAAGACGGGAACGGCTACGAGCAGTACTTC.

The chain uses TRBV7-9 and TRBJ1-4; D ambiguous. The V and J ends lost 4 bases and 0 bases respectively, with 15 bases between them. CDR1 is SEHNR, CDR2 FQNEAQ, per germline (reference sequence). The CDR3 runs 17 residues. This chain's CDR3 is CASSSPGAEATNEKLFF. The DNA of the CDR3 is TGTGCCAGCAGCTCCCCCGGCGCCGAGGCAACTAATGAAAAACTGTTTTTT.

The genes are TRBV6-5 and TRBJ1-1; weak D call: TRBD1 (6 bases). Trimming stripped 6 bases from V and 1 base from J, with 12 bases between. The CDR3 consists of 14 residues. Germline V lookup: CDR1 MNHEY, CDR2 SVGAGI. The CDR3 region is CASSDGQSNTEAFF. Here the CDR3 DNA reads TGTGCCAGCAGCGATGGACAGTCGAACACTGAAGCTTTCTTT.

The rearrangement uses TRBV30 and TRBJ1-5; 7 nucleotides line up with TRBD1. The CDR3 consists of 14 residues. V lost 0 bases and J lost 4; bases outside the gene matches: 3. CDR1 is GTSNPN, CDR2 SVGIG, per germline (reference sequence). The CDR3 bases are TGTGCCTGGAGTGTTGGGACAGTAAATCAGCCCCAGCATTTT. Translation: CAWSVGTVNQPQHF. Variable domain in full (rest from reference TRBV30 and TRBJ1-5): SQTIHQWPATLVQPVGSPLSLECTVEGTSNPNLYWYRQAAGRGLQLLFYSVGIGQISSEVPQNLSASRPQDRQFILSSKKLLLSDSGFYLCAWSVGTVNQPQHFGDGTRLSIL.

The chain recombines TRBV6-5 with TRBJ1-5, with D perhaps TRBD1 (5 bases). V was shortened by 6 bases and J by 3 bases, with 9 bases between the two germline ends. In germline, CDR1 is MNHEY, CDR2 SVGAGI. The CDR3 has 13 amino acids. The CDR3 nucleotides read TGTGCCAGCAGAAGGGACCTCAATCAGCCCCAGCATTTT. Translating gives CASRRDLNQPQHF.

J is TRBJ1-3 and V is TRBV11-2; D possibly corresponds to TRBD1 (5 bases). The CDR3 spans 16 residues. Trimming shortened V by 5 bases and J by 0 bases, and 14 bases separated the two germline ends. CDR1 and CDR2 from the germline V gene are SGHAT and FQNNGV. The CDR3 DNA reads TGTGCCAGCAGCACAAACAGGATTCCCTCTGGAAACACCATATATTTT. Its translation is CASSTNRIPSGNTIYF.

Written as DNA, the CDR3 is TGTGCCAGCAGCCCTCTCTCGAGAGAGACCCAGTACTTC. It yields the protein CASSPLSRETQYF. This chain connects TRBV14 to TRBJ2-5; D call uncertain. Trimming took off 4 bases at V and 4 bases at J, with 10 bases between the two ends. CDR3 size: 13 residues. Germline CDR1 is SGHDN and CDR2 is FVKESK.